This entry is about one TCR beta chain. TCRdb's copy holds only in-frame clones and misses some; the assay was immunoSEQ multiplex PCR. The sample includes over 45,000 clones, 80% to 90% of them seen just once. This CDR3 contains 14 residues. Germline CDR1 and CDR2: MNHEY and SVGAGI. V dropped 5 bases and J dropped 8; count of bases not matched to a gene: 8. The data derive from a study of T cell changes during pregnancy in multiple sclerosis. The rearrangement links TRBV6-5 to TRBJ2-1, with TRBD2 matching over 8 bases. The starting material was CD4+ T cells from peripheral blood mononuclear cells, obtained in the second trimester of pregnancy. This sequence was found in a female donor with multiple sclerosis, enrolled in a pregnancy study. CDR3 nucleotides: TGTGCCAGCAGTCGGGGACTAGGGGACGATGAGCAGTTCTTC. This sequence encodes CASSRGLGDDEQFF.